The clone carrying this T cell receptor (beta chain) appeared a single time. These data are taken from a study of T cell responses to AZD1222 COVID-19 vaccine. The CDR3 spans 15 residues. Germline loops: CDR1 MNHEY, CDR2 SMNVEV (reference sequence). Between the trimmed V and J ends, which lost 3 bases and 6 bases, there was a span of 15 bases. This table comes from immunoSEQ multiplex PCR, and its TCRdb copy is limited to in-frame clones, with some not included. The sample shows 150,000 to 200,000 clones, 90% to 95% of them seen only once. The material was peripheral blood, obtained 28 days after the second AZD1222 dose. The chain links TRBV27 to TRBJ2-1; no clear D. This clonotype was obtained from an adult who received the AZD1222 COVID-19 vaccine. The CDR3: CASSLPPAVGNEQFF. CDR3 coding DNA: TGTGCCAGCAGTTTGCCCCCAGCCGTTGGCAATGAGCAGTTCTTC.